This T cell receptor beta chain was recovered during a study of blood T cell repertoires in COVID-19 (dated by TCRdb to 2019 to 2021). For context, the study as a whole: Collaborator samples came from the United States, Italy and Spain and covered acute and convalescent phases of COVID-19. The prospective study material was composed of cDNA or gDNA derived from T cells, B-cell-depleted T cells, or PBMCs. The dataset comprised deeply sampled blood TCRbeta repertoires from subjects exposed to, actively infected with, or recovered from COVID-19. The repertoires were made available in a free public database intended to serve as a resource for research on the immune response to SARS-CoV-2. Samples came from the ongoing ImmuneRACE study (first 160 participants) plus 1,254 subjects from 6 global collaborators. Sample metadata almost always included a de-identified subject ID, COVID-19 status, age in years and sex. Where HLA class I and class II types were available, the types were taken from metadata supplied by the sample provider, not from assay-based typing. The paper's findings and limits, for the study overall: Clinical and demographic metadata were provided uncurated, with the amount varying by source and participant.

TCRbeta CDR3 regions were amplified from genomic DNA using the immunoSEQ Assay, a bias-controlled multiplex PCR. The source study handled its data this way. Within the assay, amplification of reference gene primers was used to estimate how many nucleated cells each sample contained. Sequence reads were collapsed and filtered to measure the absolute abundance of every unique TCRbeta CDR3 rearrangement. For each sample, productive Simpson clonality was calculated as the square root of Simpson's diversity index across productive rearrangements. This immuneACCESS table, as held by TCRdb, lists in-frame sequences with V and J called but not all clones. Of the missing ones, under half trace to an unresolved V gene in checked studies; the others have no known cause. D and trimming come from the DNA, and the V and J calls and clone size come from that table. Across this sample there are around 100,000 clones, with around nine tenths seen only once. The top ten constitute 4% to 5.5% of the sample.

From its cysteine to its phenylalanine, the CDR3 spans 15 amino acids. The entry retains the CDR3 DNA only, 45 bases that are in frame from base 1. The germline V gene encodes CDR1 SGHNT and CDR2 YYREEE (reference sequence). Trimming takes 5 bases from V and 0 bases from J, and the germline ends sit 12 bases apart. The sample holds one count of this clone. Its target antigen remains unknown. The sample holds no much larger clone one base away, and base qualities are not on file. The collaborating institutions used their own protocols to collect whole blood in K2EDTA tubes. For TCRbeta analysis, collaborators shipped samples in one of three forms: frozen whole blood, isolated PBMCs, or DNA extracted from either of those sample types.

This TCR was sampled from a man between 35 and 55 years old with acute or convalescent COVID-19. The source material was peripheral blood. In this chain, TRBV5-4 is recombined with TRBJ2-1; D gene: possibly TRBD1, on 6 matching bases. Here the CDR3 is given as CASRKTGSSYNEQFF. The nucleotide sequence is given as TGTGCCAGCAGAAAAACAGGGAGCTCCTACAATGAGCAGTTCTTC.